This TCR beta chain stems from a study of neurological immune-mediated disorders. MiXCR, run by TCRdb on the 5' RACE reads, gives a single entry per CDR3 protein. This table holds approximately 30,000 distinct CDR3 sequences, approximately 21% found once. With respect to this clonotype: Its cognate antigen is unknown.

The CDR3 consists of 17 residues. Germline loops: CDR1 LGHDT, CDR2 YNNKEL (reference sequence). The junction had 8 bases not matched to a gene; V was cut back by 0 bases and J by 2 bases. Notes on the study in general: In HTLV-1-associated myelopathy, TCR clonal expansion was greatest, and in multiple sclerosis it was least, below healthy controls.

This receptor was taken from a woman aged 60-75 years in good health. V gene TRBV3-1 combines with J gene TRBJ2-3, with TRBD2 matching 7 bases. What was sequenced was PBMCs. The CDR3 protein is CASSQERTSRFTDTQYF. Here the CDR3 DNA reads TGTGCCAGCAGCCAAGAGAGGACTAGTAGATTCACAGATACGCAGTATTTT.